A selection of T cell receptor beta chains follows, all from one sample in a study of cytomegalovirus exposure and HLA in healthy donors. The assay was immunoSEQ multiplex PCR, and TCRdb's table has in-frame clones only and misses some. The sample consists of more than 65,000 clones, 85% to 95% of them appearing once. The sequenced sample consisted of PBMCs. The receptors originated from a man aged 18-30 years in good health and CMV-seronegative. CDR3s include the opening cysteine and the closing phenylalanine or tryptophan. The order of the fields is V gene, clone size, D gene, J gene, CDR3 protein. D genes are given only for firm matches. Clone size is not always given. Where it is, it says once, few, many or a class for expanded clones.

TRBV10-3	-	TRBD1	TRBJ1-2	CAIRQGASGYTF
TRBV6-5	-	TRBD1	TRBJ1-2	CASSYGQGSYGYTF
TRBV6-4	-	-	TRBJ2-7	CASSEYQLPTYEQYF
TRBV14	-	TRBD1	TRBJ2-1	CASSPQLGQGDNEQFF
TRBV30	-	-	TRBJ2-5	CAWSVRLGLQETQYF
TRBV4-1	-	TRBD1	TRBJ2-7	CASSQPRDRVYEQYF
TRBV28	-	-	TRBJ1-3	CASSFGRGNTIYF
TRBV7-2	-	-	TRBJ2-2	CASSLVAQGNTGELFF
TRBV6-5	-	TRBD1	TRBJ2-7	CASKVRQGDIYEQYF
TRBV2	-	-	TRBJ2-2	CASSRGRTNTGELFF
TRBV5-1	-	-	TRBJ1-2	CASSLEFGYGYTF
TRBV4-1	-	TRBD1	TRBJ2-7	CASSRGGQGSSYEQYF
TRBV6-5	once	-	TRBJ2-1	CASSYRPELGYNEQFF
TRBV5-1	-	-	TRBJ2-7	CASSPPYQGTLEQYF
TRBV18	-	TRBD2	TRBJ2-7	CASSPWTSGSYEQYF
TRBV11-2	few	TRBD2	TRBJ2-7	CASSSPSSGTSTTQYF
TRBV28	-	TRBD1	TRBJ1-1	CASSPPGQGVNTEAFF
TRBV2	-	TRBD2	TRBJ2-4	CASRGLASPNLNIQYF
TRBV7-8	-	TRBD1	TRBJ1-2	CASSLKGQGTNGYTF
TRBV2	-	TRBD2	TRBJ2-1	CASRLAGAYNEQFF
TRBV27	-	TRBD2	TRBJ2-1	CASSSLAGGGGEQFF
TRBV21-1	-	-	TRBJ1-2	CASSKKQGHYGYTF
TRBV12-5	-	TRBD2	TRBJ2-3	CASGLVLLQGLAGGFHHLNTQYF
TRBV5-1	-	TRBD1	TRBJ2-1	CASSSNLDRRLNEQFF
TRBV11-3	-	-	TRBJ2-2	CASSWAWNTGELFF
TRBV27	-	TRBD1	TRBJ1-1	CASTTTGTGGRAFF
TRBV6-1	once	TRBD1	TRBJ1-5	CASSEVGQGSQPQHF
TRBV5-1	-	-	TRBJ1-2	CASSLEGYGAAYGYTF
TRBV19	-	TRBD1	TRBJ2-5	CASTPTGGKTQYF